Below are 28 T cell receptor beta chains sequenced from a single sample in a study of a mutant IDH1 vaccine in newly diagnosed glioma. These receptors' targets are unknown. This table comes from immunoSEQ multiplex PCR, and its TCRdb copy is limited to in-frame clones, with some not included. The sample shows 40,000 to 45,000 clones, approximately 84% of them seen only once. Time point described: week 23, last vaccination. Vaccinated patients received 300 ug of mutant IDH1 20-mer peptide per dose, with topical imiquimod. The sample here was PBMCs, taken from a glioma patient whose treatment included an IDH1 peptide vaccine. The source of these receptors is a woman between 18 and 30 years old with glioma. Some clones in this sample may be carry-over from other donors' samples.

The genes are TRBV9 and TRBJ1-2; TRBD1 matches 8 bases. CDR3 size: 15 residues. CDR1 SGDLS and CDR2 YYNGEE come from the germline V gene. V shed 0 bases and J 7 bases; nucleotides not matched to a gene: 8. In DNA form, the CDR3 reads TGTGCCAGCAGCGTAGAAGGGGCAGGGGGCCGTGGCTACACCTTC. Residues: CASSVEGAGGRGYTF.

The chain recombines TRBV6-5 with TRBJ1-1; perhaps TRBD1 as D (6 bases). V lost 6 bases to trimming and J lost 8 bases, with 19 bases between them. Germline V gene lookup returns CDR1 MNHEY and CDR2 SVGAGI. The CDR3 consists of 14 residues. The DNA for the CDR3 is TGTGCCAGCAGCCCGGGGGAGGGGGACGGGGAAGCTTTCTTT. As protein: CASSPGEGDGEAFF.

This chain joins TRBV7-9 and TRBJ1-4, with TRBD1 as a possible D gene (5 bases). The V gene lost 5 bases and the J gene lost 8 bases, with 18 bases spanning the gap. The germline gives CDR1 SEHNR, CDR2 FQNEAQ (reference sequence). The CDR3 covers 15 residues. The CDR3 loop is CASSPPGGVGEKLFF. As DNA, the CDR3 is TGTGCCAGCAGCCCCCCGGGGGGGGTTGGGGAAAAACTGTTTTTT.

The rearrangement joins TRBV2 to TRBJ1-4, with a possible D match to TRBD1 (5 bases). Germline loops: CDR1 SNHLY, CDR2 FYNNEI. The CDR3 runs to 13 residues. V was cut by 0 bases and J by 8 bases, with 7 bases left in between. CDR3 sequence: CASSEAGVEKLFF. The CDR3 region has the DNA TGTGCCAGCAGTGAAGCAGGGGTAGAAAAACTGTTTTTT.

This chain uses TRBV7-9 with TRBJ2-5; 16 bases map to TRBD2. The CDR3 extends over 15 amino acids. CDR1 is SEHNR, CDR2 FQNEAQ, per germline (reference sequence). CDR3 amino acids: CVTGLAGGRQETQYF. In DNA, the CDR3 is TGTGTGACGGGACTAGCGGGAGGGCGCCAAGAGACCCAGTACTTC.

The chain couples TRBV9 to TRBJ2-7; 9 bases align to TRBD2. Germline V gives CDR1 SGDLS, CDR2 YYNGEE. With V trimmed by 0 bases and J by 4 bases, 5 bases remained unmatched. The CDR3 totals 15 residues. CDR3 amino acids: CASSVEASGAYEQYF. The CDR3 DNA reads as TGTGCCAGCAGCGTAGAGGCTAGCGGGGCTTACGAGCAGTACTTC.

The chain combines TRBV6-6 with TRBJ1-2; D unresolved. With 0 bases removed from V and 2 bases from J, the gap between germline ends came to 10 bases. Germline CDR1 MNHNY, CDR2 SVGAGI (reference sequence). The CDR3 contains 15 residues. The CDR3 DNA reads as TGTGCCAGCAGTTACTCAGGTAGTACCAACTATGGCTACACCTTC. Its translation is CASSYSGSTNYGYTF.

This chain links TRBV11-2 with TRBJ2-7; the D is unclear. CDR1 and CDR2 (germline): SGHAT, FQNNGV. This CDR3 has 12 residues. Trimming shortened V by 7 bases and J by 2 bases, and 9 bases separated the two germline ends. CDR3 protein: CASKIGTYEQYF. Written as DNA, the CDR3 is TGTGCCAGCAAAATAGGGACCTACGAGCAGTACTTC.

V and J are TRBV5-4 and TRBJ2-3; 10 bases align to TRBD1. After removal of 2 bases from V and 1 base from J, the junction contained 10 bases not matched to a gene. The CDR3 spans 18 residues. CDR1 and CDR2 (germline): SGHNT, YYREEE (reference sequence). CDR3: CASSFSTGTGARTDTQYF. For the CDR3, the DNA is TGTGCCAGCAGCTTCTCTACCGGGACAGGGGCGCGCACAGATACGCAGTATTTT.

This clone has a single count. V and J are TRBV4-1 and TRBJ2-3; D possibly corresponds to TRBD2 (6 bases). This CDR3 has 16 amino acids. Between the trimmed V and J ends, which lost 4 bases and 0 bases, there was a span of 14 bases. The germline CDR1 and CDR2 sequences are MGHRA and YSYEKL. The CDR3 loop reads CASSPRDFSSTDTQYF. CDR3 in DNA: TGCGCCAGCAGCCCGCGGGACTTTTCTAGCACAGATACGCAGTATTTT.

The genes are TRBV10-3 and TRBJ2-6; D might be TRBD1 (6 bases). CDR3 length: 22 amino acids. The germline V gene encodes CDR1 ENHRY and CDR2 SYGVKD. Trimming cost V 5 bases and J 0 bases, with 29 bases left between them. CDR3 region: CAISLRRCSGAFTFSGANVLTF. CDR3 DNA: TGTGCCATCAGTCTTCGGAGGTGCTCAGGGGCCTTTACCTTCTCTGGGGCCAACGTCCTGACTTTC.

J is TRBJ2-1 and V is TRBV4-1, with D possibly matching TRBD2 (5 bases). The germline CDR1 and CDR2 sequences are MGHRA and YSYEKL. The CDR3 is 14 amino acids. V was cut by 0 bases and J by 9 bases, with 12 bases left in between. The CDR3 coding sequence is TGCGCCAGCAGCCAAGAAAGAGGGATAGGTGAGCAGTTCTTC. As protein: CASSQERGIGEQFF.

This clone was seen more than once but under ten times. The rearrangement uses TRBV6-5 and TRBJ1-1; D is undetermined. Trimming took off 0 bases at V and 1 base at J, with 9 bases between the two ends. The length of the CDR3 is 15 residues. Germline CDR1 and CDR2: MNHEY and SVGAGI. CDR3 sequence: CASSYSAAQNTEAFF. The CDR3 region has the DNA TGTGCCAGCAGTTACTCGGCAGCTCAGAACACTGAAGCTTTCTTT.

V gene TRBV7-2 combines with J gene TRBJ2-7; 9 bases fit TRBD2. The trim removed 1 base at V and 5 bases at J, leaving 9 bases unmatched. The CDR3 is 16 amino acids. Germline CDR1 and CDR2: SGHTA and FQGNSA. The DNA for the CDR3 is TGTGCCAGCAGCTTAGGGTTGCGGCGGGGGGGGAACGAGCAGTACTTC. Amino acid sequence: CASSLGLRRGGNEQYF.

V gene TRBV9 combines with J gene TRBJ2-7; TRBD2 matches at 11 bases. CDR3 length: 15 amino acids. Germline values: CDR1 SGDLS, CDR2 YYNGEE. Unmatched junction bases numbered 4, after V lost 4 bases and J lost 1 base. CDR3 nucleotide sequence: TGTGCCAGCAGCCCGGGACTAGCGGATTCCTACGAGCAGTACTTC. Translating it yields CASSPGLADSYEQYF.

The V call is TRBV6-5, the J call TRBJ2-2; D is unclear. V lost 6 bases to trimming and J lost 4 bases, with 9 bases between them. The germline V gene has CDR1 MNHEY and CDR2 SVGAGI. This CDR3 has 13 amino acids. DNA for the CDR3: TGTGCCAGCAGACCCTCGGGCACCGGGGAGCTGTTTTTT. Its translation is CASRPSGTGELFF.

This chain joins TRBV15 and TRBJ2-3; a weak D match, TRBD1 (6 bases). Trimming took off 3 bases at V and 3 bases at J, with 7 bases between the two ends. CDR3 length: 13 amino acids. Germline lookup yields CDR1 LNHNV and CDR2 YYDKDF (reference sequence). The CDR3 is CATSSGQTDTQYF. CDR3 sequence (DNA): TGTGCCACCAGCAGTGGACAGACAGATACGCAGTATTTT. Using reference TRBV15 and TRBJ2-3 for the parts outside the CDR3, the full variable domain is DAMVIQNPRYQVTQFGKPVTLSCSQTLNHNVMYWYQQKSSQAPKLLFHYYDKDFNNEADTPDNFQSRRPNTSFCFLDIRSPGLGDTAMYLCATSSGQTDTQYFGPGTRLTVL.

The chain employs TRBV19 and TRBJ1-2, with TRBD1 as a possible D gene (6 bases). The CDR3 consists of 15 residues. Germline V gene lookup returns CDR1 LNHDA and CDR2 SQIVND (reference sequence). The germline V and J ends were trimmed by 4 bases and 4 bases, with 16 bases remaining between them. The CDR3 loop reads CASSTRGGRGYGYTF. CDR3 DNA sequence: TGTGCCAGTAGTACACGTGGGGGGCGCGGCTATGGCTACACCTTC.

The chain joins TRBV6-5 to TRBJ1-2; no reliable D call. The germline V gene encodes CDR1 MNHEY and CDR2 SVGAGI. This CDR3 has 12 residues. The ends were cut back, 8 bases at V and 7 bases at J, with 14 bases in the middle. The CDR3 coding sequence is TGTGCCAGCCTGGGGTTCGTAGGTGGCTACACCTTC. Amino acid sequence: CASLGFVGGYTF.

CDR3 nucleotide sequence: TGCAGCGTTGGAGGGACAGGGGTAACCTATGGCTACACCTTC. The encoded protein is CSVGGTGVTYGYTF. This rearrangement joins TRBV29-1 to TRBJ1-2; TRBD1 matches at 10 bases. The V segment lost 4 bases and the J segment 4 bases; nucleotides outside the gene matches: 6. This CDR3 contains 14 residues. The germline V gene encodes CDR1 SQVTM and CDR2 ANQGSEA. Combining the CDR3 with reference TRBV29-1 and TRBJ1-2 gives the whole variable domain SAVISQKPSRDICQRGTSLTIQCQVDSQVTMMFWYRQQPGQSLTLIATANQGSEATYESGFVIDKFPISRPNLTFSTLTVSNMSPEDSSIYLCSVGGTGVTYGYTFGSGTRLTVV.

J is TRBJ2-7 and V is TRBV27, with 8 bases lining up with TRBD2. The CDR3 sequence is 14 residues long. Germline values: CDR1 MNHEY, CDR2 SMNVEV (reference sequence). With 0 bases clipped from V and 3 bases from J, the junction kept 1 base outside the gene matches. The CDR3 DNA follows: TGTGCCAGCAGTTTATCCGGGGGGGGCTACGAGCAGTACTTC. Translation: CASSLSGGGYEQYF.

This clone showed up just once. The CDR3 is CASSLAPGQAYEQYF. Here the CDR3 DNA reads TGCGCCAGCAGCTTGGCCCCGGGACAAGCCTACGAGCAGTACTTC. The chain carries TRBV5-1 and TRBJ2-7; D possibly corresponds to TRBD1 (6 bases). Trimming removed 0 bases at V and 2 bases at J, with 12 bases between. The CDR3 runs 15 residues. Per germline, CDR1 SGHRS and CDR2 YFSETQ. The variable domain in full, completed from reference TRBV5-1 and TRBJ2-7, reads KAGVTQTPRYLIKTRGQQVTLSCSPISGHRSVSWYQQTPGQGLQFLFEYFSETQRNKGNFPGRFSGRQFSNSRSEMNVSTLELGDSALYLCASSLAPGQAYEQYFGPGTRLTVT.

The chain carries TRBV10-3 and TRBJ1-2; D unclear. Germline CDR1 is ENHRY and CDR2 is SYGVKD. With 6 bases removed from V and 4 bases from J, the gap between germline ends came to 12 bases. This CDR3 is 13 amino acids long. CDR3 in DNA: TGTGCCATCAGGGACTCCGGAGCCTATGGCTACACCTTC. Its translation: CAIRDSGAYGYTF.

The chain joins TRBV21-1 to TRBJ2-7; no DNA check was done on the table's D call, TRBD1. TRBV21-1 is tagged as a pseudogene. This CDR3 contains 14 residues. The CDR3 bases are TGTGCCAGCAGCAAATGGGACAGCTCCTACGAGCAGTACTTC. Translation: CASSKWDSSYEQYF.

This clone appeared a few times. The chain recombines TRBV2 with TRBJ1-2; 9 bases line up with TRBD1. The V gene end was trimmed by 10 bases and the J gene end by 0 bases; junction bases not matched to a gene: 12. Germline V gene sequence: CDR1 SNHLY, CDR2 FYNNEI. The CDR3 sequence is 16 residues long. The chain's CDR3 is CATHRDRAHSNYGYTF. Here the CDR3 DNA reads TGTGCCACTCACCGGGACAGGGCTCATTCTAACTATGGCTACACCTTC.

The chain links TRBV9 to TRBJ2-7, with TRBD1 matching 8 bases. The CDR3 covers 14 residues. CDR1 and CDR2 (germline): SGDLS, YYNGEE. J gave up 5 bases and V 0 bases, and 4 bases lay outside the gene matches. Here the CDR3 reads CASSVGTGRHEQYF. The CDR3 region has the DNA TGTGCCAGCAGCGTAGGGACAGGGAGGCACGAGCAGTACTTC.

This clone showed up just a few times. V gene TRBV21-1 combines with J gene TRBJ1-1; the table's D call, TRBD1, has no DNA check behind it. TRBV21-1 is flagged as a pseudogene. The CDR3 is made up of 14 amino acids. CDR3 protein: CASSKDTGPQEAFF. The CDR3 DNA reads TGTGCCAGCAGCAAAGATACAGGGCCCCAAGAAGCTTTCTTT.

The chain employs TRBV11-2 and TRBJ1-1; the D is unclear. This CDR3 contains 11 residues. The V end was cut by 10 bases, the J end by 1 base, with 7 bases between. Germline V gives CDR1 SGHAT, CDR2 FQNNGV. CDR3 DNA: TGTGCCACCGCGCGGAACACTGAAGCTTTCTTT. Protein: CATARNTEAFF.